Below are 4 T cell receptor beta chains sequenced from a single sample in a study of Graves' ophthalmopathy and Graves' hyperthyroidism. Researchers took RNA transcripts and amplified TCR beta CDR3 regions from them. HTBI-primed RT-PCR formed the first round, and a multiplex PCR formed the second. TCRdb used MiXCR to reprocess the multiplex PCR reads, holding one entry per CDR3 protein. The data hold about 740,000 distinct CDR3 sequences, with 40% observed a single time. The sequencing sample was made of peripheral blood. These TCRs come from an adult man with Graves' ophthalmopathy.

This clonotype has only a few counts. The chain is built from TRBV13 and TRBJ1-1, with D uncertain. Trimming took off 1 base at V and 3 bases at J, with 18 bases between the two ends. Germline V lookup: CDR1 PRHDT, CDR2 FYEKMQ (reference sequence). The length of the CDR3 is 17 residues. DNA for the CDR3: TGTGCCAGCAGCTTAGATCCTGCTAGAAGTCTCCACACTGAAGCTTTCTTT. Residues: CASSLDPARSLHTEAFF.

Remarks on this clonotype: This sequence may be a read error, since a much larger clone differs from it by one base. The gene calls are TRBV10-3 and TRBJ1-5; TRBD1 is a possible D gene (5 bases). This CDR3 is 15 amino acids long. The germline CDR1 and CDR2 sequences are ENHRY and SYGVKD. Trimming left V 5 bases short and J 2 bases short, with 13 bases between. The CDR3 DNA sequence: TGTGCCATCAGTTACGGGGCAGACGGCAATCAGCCCCAGCATTTT. Protein sequence: CAISYGADGNQPQHF.

The V gene is TRBV7-2, the J gene TRBJ2-7, with TRBD1 matching over 7 bases. This CDR3 is 15 amino acids long. Losses at the gene ends were 5 bases for V and 0 bases for J; bases not matched to a gene: 7. Per the germline V gene, CDR1 is SGHTA and CDR2 is FQGNSA. The CDR3 DNA is TGTGCCAGCAGCGCCGCAGGGGGACCCTCCTACGAGCAGTACTTC. Amino acids: CASSAAGGPSYEQYF.

The chain links TRBV7-9 to TRBJ2-5, with D maybe TRBD2 (7 bases). Trimming pared 5 bases from V and 2 bases from J, leaving 21 bases between. This CDR3 comprises 17 residues. Germline CDR1 and CDR2: SEHNR and FQNEAQ (reference sequence). CDR3 in DNA: TGTGCCAGCAGCCAGGGGTGGGGCGGGGGTCGGCAAGAGACCCAGTACTTC. Its protein is CASSQGWGGGRQETQYF. Supplemented by reference TRBV7-9 and TRBJ2-5, the full variable domain reads DTGVSQNPRHKITKRGQNVTFRCDPISEHNRLYWYRQTLGQGPEFLTYFQNEAQLEKSRLLSDRFSAERPKGSFSTLEIQRTEQGDSAMYLCASSQGWGGGRQETQYFGPGTRLLVL.